This is a list of T cell receptor beta chains from one sample in a study of T cells in Graves' hyperthyroidism and ophthalmopathy. TCRdb processed the multiplex PCR reads anew with MiXCR; each CDR3 protein has one entry. This sample has 600,000 to 700,000 distinct CDR3 sequences, with roughly 15% found just once. The sample comprised blood. The receptors stem from a woman aged 40-49 years with Graves' ophthalmopathy. Both conserved end residues are part of each CDR3. Fields, in order: J gene, clone size, D gene, V gene, CDR3 length, CDR3 DNA, CDR3 protein. D genes are given only for firm matches. Only part of the rows carry a size: once, few, many, or a class if the clone is expanded.

J: TRBJ2-7
size: NA
D: TRBD2
V: TRBV20-1
length: 14
DNA: TGCAGTGCGAATCTAGCGGCCTCGGGCGGCGAGCAGTACTTC
CDR3: CSANLAASGGEQYF

J: TRBJ2-3
size: few
D: TRBD2
V: TRBV6-1
length: 17
DNA: TGTGCCAGCAGTGGGACTAGCGGGAGGCTCAGCGCAGATACGCAGTATTTT
CDR3: CASSGTSGRLSADTQYF

J: TRBJ2-2
size: NA
D: NA
V: TRBV7-9
length: 8
DNA: TGTGCCACCGGGGAGCTGTTTTTT
CDR3: CATGELFF

J: TRBJ2-7
size: many
D: NA
V: TRBV7-2
length: 13
DNA: TGTGCCAGCAGGAGGGACGGGTGGGTGGAGCAGTACTTC
CDR3: CASRRDGWVEQYF

J: TRBJ1-5
size: many
D: TRBD1
V: TRBV20-1
length: 14
DNA: TGCAGTGCTAGGGAGGACAGGGGCAGTCAGCCCCAGCATTTT
CDR3: CSAREDRGSQPQHF

J: TRBJ1-3
size: many
D: NA
V: TRBV28
length: 15
DNA: TGTGCCAGCAGTTTAAGACAGCTCTCTGGAAACACCATATATTTT
CDR3: CASSLRQLSGNTIYF

J: TRBJ1-6
size: many
D: NA
V: TRBV11-2
length: 14
DNA: TGTGCCAGCAGCTTAACGGGGCGTAATTCACCCCTCCACTTT
CDR3: CASSLTGRNSPLHF

J: TRBJ1-3
size: many
D: NA
V: TRBV12-3/TRBV12-4
length: 13
DNA: TGTGCCAGTAAATTAGGATCTGGAAACACCATATATTTT
CDR3: CASKLGSGNTIYF

J: TRBJ2-7
size: many
D: NA
V: TRBV20-1
length: 17
DNA: TGCAGTGCTAGAGTGTCAGACGAAAGAGGACTTACCTACGAGCAGTACTTC
CDR3: CSARVSDERGLTYEQYF

J: TRBJ1-2
size: many
D: NA
V: TRBV10-2
length: 13
DNA: TGCGCCAGCAGTGGGCAGGAAGGCTATGGCTACACCTTC
CDR3: CASSGQEGYGYTF

J: TRBJ2-3
size: NA
D: TRBD1
V: TRBV11-3
length: 14
DNA: TGTGCCAGCAGCGAACGACAGGGGACAGATACGCAGTATTTT
CDR3: CASSERQGTDTQYF

J: TRBJ1-2
size: once
D: NA
V: TRBV27
length: 15
DNA: TGTGCCAGCAGTCGACTCGGACCGACCATTGGAGGCTACACCTTC
CDR3: CASSRLGPTIGGYTF

J: TRBJ1-1
size: NA
D: NA
V: TRBV11-2
length: 19
DNA: TGTGCCAGCAGCTTAGGAACTTTTGTGAAGGGTCGGGGCAACACTGAAGCTTTCTTT
CDR3: CASSLGTFVKGRGNTEAFF

J: TRBJ2-7
size: many
D: NA
V: TRBV28
length: 13
DNA: TGTGCCAGTCATGACAGAGAGACCTACGAGCAGTACTTC
CDR3: CASHDRETYEQYF

J: TRBJ2-7
size: many
D: TRBD1
V: TRBV25-1
length: 15
DNA: TGTGCCAGCAGTGAACGGACAGGGTGGCGCCACGAGCAGTACTTC
CDR3: CASSERTGWRHEQYF

J: TRBJ1-5
size: many
D: TRBD1
V: TRBV19
length: 17
DNA: TGTGCCAGTAGTATAGGCCTCGACAGGGTGGGCAATCAGCCCCAGCATTTT
CDR3: CASSIGLDRVGNQPQHF

J: TRBJ2-6
size: NA
D: NA
V: TRBV11-2
length: 16
DNA: TGTGCCAGCAACCCTACCCTCAGCTCTGGGGCCAACGTCCTGACTTTC
CDR3: CASNPTLSSGANVLTF

J: TRBJ1-2
size: many
D: NA
V: TRBV12-3/TRBV12-4
length: 15
DNA: TGTGCCAGCAGTTTATCGAGGTGGACTAACTATGGCTACACCTTC
CDR3: CASSLSRWTNYGYTF

J: TRBJ1-1
size: many
D: NA
V: TRBV7-3
length: 13
DNA: TGTGCCAGCAGGGCCCAGATGAACACTGAAGCTTTCTTT
CDR3: CASRAQMNTEAFF

J: TRBJ1-5
size: many
D: NA
V: TRBV6-5
length: 15
DNA: TGTGCCAGCAGTTACCGCAAGACCGATAATCAGCCCCAGCATTTT
CDR3: CASSYRKTDNQPQHF

J: TRBJ2-2
size: NA
D: TRBD1
V: TRBV6-2/TRBV6-3
length: 18
DNA: TGTGCCAGCAGTTACTCATTTCCGGGACAGACGAACACCGGGGAGCTGTTTTTT
CDR3: CASSYSFPGQTNTGELFF

J: TRBJ1-2
size: many
D: NA
V: TRBV5-1
length: 13
DNA: TGCGCCAGCAGGGGGGAGGCGACCGGTGGCTACACCTTC
CDR3: CASRGEATGGYTF

J: TRBJ2-4
size: NA
D: NA
V: TRBV29-1
length: 13
DNA: TGCAGCGTGGAAGGGTCAGAGGCTAACACTCAGTACTTC
CDR3: CSVEGSEANTQYF

J: TRBJ2-7
size: many
D: NA
V: TRBV20-1
length: 16
DNA: TGCAGTGCTAGAGATTTGGGAGGAGGGGACTCCTACGAGCAGTACTTC
CDR3: CSARDLGGGDSYEQYF

J: TRBJ1-1
size: few
D: NA
V: TRBV3-1
length: 17
DNA: TGTGCCAGCAGCCAAGATCTGGGAGAAGGGGATAACACTGAAGCTTTCTTT
CDR3: CASSQDLGEGDNTEAFF

J: TRBJ1-1
size: many
D: NA
V: TRBV6-1
length: 13
DNA: TGTGCCAGCAGTGAATACGGGAACACTGAAGCTTTCTTT
CDR3: CASSEYGNTEAFF

J: TRBJ2-5
size: many
D: NA
V: TRBV7-2
length: 16
DNA: TGTGCCAGCAGCTTACAGGCGGGTGAAGGGCAAGAGACCCAGTACTTC
CDR3: CASSLQAGEGQETQYF

J: TRBJ2-7
size: many
D: NA
V: TRBV5-1
length: 16
DNA: TGCGCCAGCAACCCCCTGCTGGGGGCGCCAGCCTACGAGCAGTACTTC
CDR3: CASNPLLGAPAYEQYF

J: TRBJ1-5
size: NA
D: TRBD1
V: TRBV2
length: 14
DNA: TGTGCCAGCAGGTCGGGACAGGGAAAAGGGCCCCAGCATTTT
CDR3: CASRSGQGKGPQHF

J: TRBJ1-5
size: many
D: NA
V: TRBV19
length: 16
DNA: TGTGCCAGTAGTAGAACAGGGCTAGAAGGCAATCAGCCCCAGCATTTT
CDR3: CASSRTGLEGNQPQHF

J: TRBJ1-2
size: many
D: NA
V: TRBV2
length: 12
DNA: TGTGCCAGCAGTGAAGTGGGAGGAGGCTACACCTTC
CDR3: CASSEVGGGYTF

J: TRBJ2-7
size: NA
D: TRBD2
V: TRBV12-3/TRBV12-4
length: 16
DNA: TGTGCCAGCAGTGAACTAGCGGGGCAACCATCCTACGAGCAGTACTTC
CDR3: CASSELAGQPSYEQYF

J: TRBJ2-2
size: many
D: NA
V: TRBV7-3
length: 13
DNA: TGTGCCAGCAGCTTACTTTTTCCCGGGGAGCTGTTTTTT
CDR3: CASSLLFPGELFF

J: TRBJ2-5
size: NA
D: TRBD2
V: TRBV12-3/TRBV12-4
length: 15
DNA: TGTGCCAGCAGTTCCCACACTAGCGGGAGCTTCCCCCAGTACTTC
CDR3: CASSSHTSGSFPQYF

J: TRBJ2-6
size: many
D: NA
V: TRBV15
length: 19
DNA: TGTGCCACCAGCAGAGTTGTGGCGGGAGACAGGTTTGGGGCCAACGTCCTGACTTTC
CDR3: CATSRVVAGDRFGANVLTF

J: TRBJ2-5
size: many
D: NA
V: TRBV18
length: 14
DNA: TGTGCCAGCTCACCCGGACAGATACAAGAGACCCAGTACTTC
CDR3: CASSPGQIQETQYF

J: TRBJ2-5
size: few
D: NA
V: TRBV30
length: 12
DNA: TGTGCCTGGAGTGGTGCCGGGCGGACCCAGTACTTC
CDR3: CAWSGAGRTQYF

J: TRBJ2-5
size: many
D: TRBD2
V: TRBV6-1
length: 17
DNA: TGTGCCAGCAGTGAGGGGACTAGCGGGAGGGGAGATGAGACCCAGTACTTC
CDR3: CASSEGTSGRGDETQYF

J: TRBJ2-7
size: many
D: TRBD1
V: TRBV28
length: 12
DNA: TGTGCCAGCAGGGGGACAGCCTACGAGCAGTACTTC
CDR3: CASRGTAYEQYF

J: TRBJ2-7
size: NA
D: NA
V: TRBV29-1
length: 12
DNA: TGCAGCGTTAGTCAGGCCTCCTACGAGCAGTACTTC
CDR3: CSVSQASYEQYF

J: TRBJ2-7
size: NA
D: NA
V: TRBV19
length: 12
DNA: TGTGCCAGTAGTGGACCGGGCGCCGAGCAGTACTTC
CDR3: CASSGPGAEQYF

J: TRBJ1-1
size: many
D: NA
V: TRBV7-3
length: 13
DNA: TGTGCCAGCAGTCGCGACCTGAACACTGAAGCTTTCTTT
CDR3: CASSRDLNTEAFF

J: TRBJ1-2
size: many
D: NA
V: TRBV5-1
length: 13
DNA: TGCGCCAGCAGCTTACAGGGTGGGGATGGCTACACCTTC
CDR3: CASSLQGGDGYTF

J: TRBJ2-5
size: many
D: NA
V: TRBV7-3
length: 13
DNA: TGTGCCAGCAGCTCCGACCCGCAGGAGACCCAGTACTTC
CDR3: CASSSDPQETQYF

J: TRBJ2-7
size: few
D: TRBD2
V: TRBV20-1
length: 17
DNA: TGCAGTGCTAGGACGATGGGACTAGCGGGAGGGCCCGACGAGCAGTACTTC
CDR3: CSARTMGLAGGPDEQYF

J: TRBJ2-7
size: many
D: NA
V: TRBV2
length: 14
DNA: TGTGCCAGCAGTGAATTTGAACAGGCCTACGAGCAGTACTTC
CDR3: CASSEFEQAYEQYF

J: TRBJ1-2
size: many
D: NA
V: TRBV12-3/TRBV12-4
length: 14
DNA: TGTGCCAGCAGGGGACACCAGCCTAACTATGGCTACACCTTC
CDR3: CASRGHQPNYGYTF

J: TRBJ1-1
size: many
D: NA
V: TRBV20-1
length: 15
DNA: TGCAGTGCTAGACCATACTTACAGGAGAACACTGAAGCTTTCTTT
CDR3: CSARPYLQENTEAFF

J: TRBJ2-2
size: many
D: NA
V: TRBV28
length: 14
DNA: TGTGCCAGCAATGGTCAGTTGAACACCGGGGAGCTGTTTTTT
CDR3: CASNGQLNTGELFF

J: TRBJ2-5
size: many
D: TRBD2
V: TRBV6-2/TRBV6-3
length: 15
DNA: TGTGCCAGCACCCGAGGACTAGCGGCCCAAGAGACCCAGTACTTC
CDR3: CASTRGLAAQETQYF

J: TRBJ2-7
size: many
D: NA
V: TRBV2
length: 14
DNA: TGTGCCAGCCAGGGAGCCAGAGACTCCTACGAGCAGTACTTC
CDR3: CASQGARDSYEQYF

J: TRBJ2-3
size: few
D: TRBD2
V: TRBV7-3
length: 15
DNA: TGTGCCAGCAGCCGTAGCGGGTCTACGGGGGATACGCAGTATTTT
CDR3: CASSRSGSTGDTQYF

J: TRBJ1-1
size: few
D: NA
V: TRBV5-1
length: 13
DNA: TGCGCCAGCAGCTTCTCTGGGTTGACTGAAGCTTTCTTT
CDR3: CASSFSGLTEAFF

J: TRBJ1-3
size: many
D: NA
V: TRBV6-1
length: 15
DNA: TGTGCCAGCAGAAGCGGGAGAAGCTCTGGAAACACCATATATTTT
CDR3: CASRSGRSSGNTIYF